Presented here are 13 T cell receptor beta chains from one specimen sequenced in a study of patients and donors after allogeneic stem cell transplantation. From the RT-PCR reads, TCRdb called clonotypes with MiXCR, one entry per CDR3 protein. The sample carries tens of thousands of distinct CDR3 sequences, under 40% recorded once. Sequenced material: blood, either unsorted or a sorted T cell fraction (not recorded which). The receptors originated from a human donor who was either an allogeneic HSCT recipient or a stem cell or donor lymphocyte infusion donor (not recorded which). It is not recorded whose cells these are; they may come from a transplant donor.

Here the CDR3 reads CASSTSSRGETQYF. The CDR3 coding sequence is TGCGCCAGCAGCACCTCAAGCCGGGGGGAGACCCAGTACTTC. V is TRBV5-1 and J is TRBJ2-5; maybe TRBD2 (6 bases). Per germline, CDR1 SGHRS and CDR2 YFSETQ. The CDR3 is 14 residues long. The V end was cut by 4 bases, the J end by 5 bases, with 15 bases between. Filled out from reference TRBV5-1 and TRBJ2-5, the complete variable domain reads KAGVTQTPRYLIKTRGQQVTLSCSPISGHRSVSWYQQTPGQGLQFLFEYFSETQRNKGNFPGRFSGRQFSNSRSEMNVSTLELGDSALYLCASSTSSRGETQYFGPGTRLLVL.

The V gene is TRBV4-3, the J gene TRBJ2-1; D is perhaps TRBD1 or TRBD2 (6 bases each). The CDR3 runs to 16 residues. V was shortened by 3 bases and J by 5 bases, with 17 bases between the two germline ends. Looked up from germline, CDR1 is LGHNA and CDR2 is YSLEER. The DNA of the CDR3 is TGCGCCAGCAGCCACTTAGGGGGGATAGCCCACAATGAGCAGTTCTTC. Amino acid sequence: CASSHLGGIAHNEQFF.

This clonotype was observed a few times. V and J are TRBV27 and TRBJ2-7; 14 nucleotides agree with TRBD2. Germline assignment: CDR1 MNHEY and CDR2 SMNVEV (reference sequence). The V gene end was trimmed by 5 bases and the J gene end by 5 bases; junction bases not matched to a gene: 14. There are 18 residues in the CDR3. The CDR3 loop reads CASSRPGLAGVSANEQYF. The DNA for the CDR3 is TGTGCCAGCAGTAGACCGGGACTAGCGGGAGTATCAGCCAACGAGCAGTACTTC.

The rearrangement joins TRBV28 to TRBJ2-2; D not resolved. V lost 7 bases, J lost 8 bases, and 8 bases lay in between. CDR3 size: 11 residues. Germline V lookup: CDR1 MDHEN, CDR2 SYDVKM. The CDR3 sequence is CASKEAGELFF. The DNA for the CDR3 is TGTGCCAGCAAAGAGGCTGGGGAGCTGTTTTTT. The full variable domain, with the rest looked up from reference TRBV28 and TRBJ2-2, is DVKVTQSSRYLVKRTGEKVFLECVQDMDHENMFWYRQDPGLGLRLIYFSYDVKMKEKGDIPEGYSVSREKKERFSLILESASTNQTSMYLCASKEAGELFFGEGSRLTVL.

This chain links TRBV28 with TRBJ1-2; no clear D gene. Germline-derived CDR1 and CDR2 are MDHEN and SYDVKM. V was shortened by 3 bases and J by 4 bases, with 12 bases between the two germline ends. The CDR3 loop spans 14 amino acids. The CDR3 is CASSFQAPSYGYTF. The CDR3 nucleotides are TGTGCCAGCAGTTTTCAGGCACCTTCCTATGGCTACACCTTC.

The chain carries TRBV12-3 or TRBV12-4 and TRBJ2-1; the D call may be TRBD1 or TRBD2 (5 bases each). Trimming pared 3 bases from V and 9 bases from J, leaving 15 bases between. This CDR3 contains 14 residues. Here the CDR3 DNA reads TGTGCCAGCAGTTTGGGACCTTGGGGAATTGAGCAGTTCTTC. Protein: CASSLGPWGIEQFF.

The rearrangement uses TRBV20-1 and TRBJ1-1; D is undetermined. CDR1 DFQATT and CDR2 SNEGSKA come from the germline V gene (reference sequence). The CDR3 covers 14 residues. V lost 4 bases and J lost 0, with 12 bases in between. The CDR3 loop is CSAKRLTMNTEAFF. The CDR3 DNA sequence: TGCAGTGCTAAACGGCTTACCATGAACACTGAAGCTTTCTTT.

In its sample, this clonotype was seen a few times. The rearrangement links TRBV7-2 to TRBJ2-5; D remains unclear. CDR3 length: 13 amino acids. V was shortened by 1 base and J by 5 bases, with 8 bases between the two germline ends. Per germline, CDR1 SGHTA and CDR2 FQGNSA. CDR3 sequence reads: CASSLGGPETQYF. DNA of the CDR3: TGTGCCAGCAGCTTAGGTGGTCCTGAGACCCAGTACTTC. The full variable domain, completed using reference TRBV7-2 and TRBJ2-5, is GAGVSQSPSNKVTEKGKDVELRCDPISGHTALYWYRQSLGQGLEFLIYFQGNSAPDKSGLPSDRFSAERTGGSVSTLTIQRTQQEDSAVYLCASSLGGPETQYFGPGTRLLVL.

The rearrangement joins TRBV4-3 to TRBJ2-3, with 7 bases aligning to TRBD2. The CDR3 is made up of 14 amino acids. Looked up from germline, CDR1 is LGHNA and CDR2 is YSLEER. Trimming at V came to 1 base and at J to 8 bases, leaving 6 bases not matched to a gene. CDR3: CASSQVRPSGTQYF. CDR3 nucleotides: TGCGCCAGCAGCCAAGTACGTCCTAGCGGTACGCAGTATTTT.

This clonotype showed up many times. This sequence joins TRBV20-1 and TRBJ1-4; unclear D gene. The CDR3 length is 14 residues. Trimming took 1 base from V and 0 from J, leaving 6 bases between them. Germline lookup yields CDR1 DFQATT and CDR2 SNEGSKA (reference sequence). The CDR3 is CSARVRATNEKLFF. CDR3 sequence (DNA): TGCAGTGCTAGAGTTCGCGCAACTAATGAAAAACTGTTTTTT.

This clonotype has just a few counts. This chain connects TRBV7-2 to TRBJ1-1, with D possibly matching TRBD1 (6 bases). V was shortened by 1 base and J by 0 bases, with 12 bases between the two germline ends. Germline values: CDR1 SGHTA, CDR2 FQGNSA. CDR3 length: 16 amino acids. The CDR3 spells CASSLDGQSMNTEAFF. The CDR3 DNA follows: TGTGCCAGCAGCTTAGACGGACAGTCAATGAACACTGAAGCTTTCTTT.

A single count supports this clonotype. The chain is built from TRBV12-3 or TRBV12-4 and TRBJ2-7, with D possibly matching TRBD1 (5 bases). The V end was cut by 1 base, the J end by 3 bases, with 13 bases between. There are 15 residues in the CDR3. The CDR3: CASSLGGLGRYEQYF. The CDR3 DNA reads TGTGCCAGCAGTTTAGGGGGCTTAGGCCGCTACGAGCAGTACTTC.

The chain combines TRBV7-9 with TRBJ2-1, with D possibly being TRBD2 (6 bases). The CDR3 has 16 amino acids. Germline V gives CDR1 SEHNR, CDR2 FQNEAQ (reference sequence). Trimming took off 3 bases at V and 4 bases at J, with 16 bases between the two ends. The chain's CDR3 is CASSLEGSPLYNEQFF. As DNA, the CDR3 is TGTGCCAGCAGCTTGGAGGGGTCCCCCCTTTACAATGAGCAGTTCTTC. Together with reference TRBV7-9 and TRBJ2-1, the CDR3 gives the full variable domain: DTGVSQNPRHKITKRGQNVTFRCDPISEHNRLYWYRQTLGQGPEFLTYFQNEAQLEKSRLLSDRFSAERPKGSFSTLEIQRTEQGDSAMYLCASSLEGSPLYNEQFFGPGTRLTVL.